One and the same sample provided the 10 T cell receptor beta chains below, sequenced in a study of T cell changes during pregnancy in multiple sclerosis. Here immunoSEQ multiplex PCR was the method, and the copy in TCRdb shows in-frame clones only, minus some. This table holds tens of thousands of clones, roughly 89% found once. Source: peripheral blood, taken after pregnancy. These TCRs come from a female donor in good health, enrolled as a control in a pregnancy study.

The chain recombines TRBV5-1 with TRBJ2-3, with D possibly being TRBD1 (5 bases). This CDR3 is 15 amino acids long. CDR1 and CDR2 (germline): SGHRS, YFSETQ. V gave up 3 bases and J gave up 2 bases, with 13 bases separating them. CDR3 sequence: CASSSNRILTDTQYF. DNA for the CDR3: TGCGCCAGCAGCTCAAACAGGATACTCACAGATACGCAGTATTTT. The whole variable domain, filled in from reference TRBV5-1 and TRBJ2-3, reads KAGVTQTPRYLIKTRGQQVTLSCSPISGHRSVSWYQQTPGQGLQFLFEYFSETQRNKGNFPGRFSGRQFSNSRSEMNVSTLELGDSALYLCASSSNRILTDTQYFGPGTRLTVL.

This clone appeared a few times. The V gene is TRBV6-1, the J gene TRBJ1-1; D is unclear. Trimming cost V 7 bases and J 1 base, with 10 bases left between them. The CDR3 runs to 13 residues. Germline V gives CDR1 MNHNS, CDR2 SASEGT. The CDR3 DNA sequence: TGTGCCAGCATCTACTACTCGAACACTGAAGCTTTCTTT. This encodes CASIYYSNTEAFF.

The rearrangement uses TRBV28 and TRBJ2-7; 11 bases match TRBD2. CDR1 is MDHEN, CDR2 SYDVKM, per germline. The CDR3 runs to 14 residues. The trim removed 5 bases at V and 3 bases at J, leaving 3 bases unmatched. Written as DNA, the CDR3 is TGTGCCAGCAGTAGCCTAGCGGGAGGCTACGAGCAGTACTTC. This gives the protein CASSSLAGGYEQYF.

This chain connects TRBV15 to TRBJ1-1; tentative D call: TRBD1 (6 bases). Germline V CDR1 and CDR2: LNHNV, YYDKDF (reference sequence). The CDR3 is made up of 16 amino acids. Trimming removed 1 base from V and 2 bases from J, with 14 bases in between. The CDR3 nucleotides read TGTGCCACCAGCAGAGCTGGGGGCCGGCCAAACACTGAAGCTTTCTTT. Translated, it gives CATSRAGGRPNTEAFF.

Only one count was recorded for this clone. The chain is built from TRBV5-5 and TRBJ1-5; D might be TRBD1 (6 bases). This CDR3 has 16 amino acids. The germline V and J ends were trimmed by 4 bases and 0 bases, with 14 bases remaining between them. The germline V gene encodes CDR1 SGHKS and CDR2 YYEKEE (reference sequence). Here the CDR3 reads CASSPRSGVSNQPQHF. CDR3 nucleotide sequence: TGTGCCAGCAGCCCACGGTCAGGGGTTAGCAATCAGCCCCAGCATTTT.

The chain employs TRBV5-6 and TRBJ2-7; D is possibly TRBD1 (6 bases). Germline values: CDR1 SGHDT, CDR2 YYEEEE. The CDR3 sequence is 15 residues long. Trimming removed 4 bases at V and 2 bases at J, with 16 bases between. The CDR3 sequence: CASSPEQGFAYEQYF. As DNA, the CDR3 is TGTGCCAGCAGCCCCGAACAGGGATTCGCCTACGAGCAGTACTTC.

This chain links TRBV13 with TRBJ1-1; D remains ambiguous. The CDR3 length is 15 residues. Trimming cost V 0 bases and J 0 bases, with 8 bases left between them. Germline values: CDR1 PRHDT, CDR2 FYEKMQ (reference sequence). CDR3 amino acids: CASSLGMRVNTEAFF. The CDR3 DNA follows: TGTGCCAGCAGCTTAGGTATGCGGGTGAACACTGAAGCTTTCTTT.

This chain uses TRBV11-2 with TRBJ2-7; D perhaps matches TRBD2 (5 bases). Trimming cost V 3 bases and J 7 bases, with 16 bases left between them. The CDR3 length is 14 residues. CDR1 and CDR2 from the germline V gene are SGHAT and FQNNGV. DNA of the CDR3: TGTGCCAGCAGCTTTCGTATGGGGTCGGGGGAGCAGTACTTC. It yields the protein CASSFRMGSGEQYF.

This chain links TRBV28 with TRBJ2-7, with 8 bases lining up with TRBD2. The J segment lost 6 bases and the V segment lost 8 bases, leaving 9 bases of the junction unmatched. Germline V gives CDR1 MDHEN, CDR2 SYDVKM. The CDR3 runs to 13 residues. The CDR3 sequence is CASRGGTYGEQYF. The CDR3 DNA follows: TGTGCCAGCCGGGGGGGGACATATGGCGAGCAGTACTTC.

The chain combines TRBV4-1 with TRBJ2-3, with a possible D match to TRBD2 (5 bases). CDR3 length equals 15 residues. Germline assignment: CDR1 MGHRA and CDR2 YSYEKL. V was pared by 3 bases and J by 1 base, with 11 bases between. CDR3 loop: CASSQLGLRTDTQYF. The CDR3 DNA follows: TGCGCCAGCAGCCAGCTAGGACTTCGCACAGATACGCAGTATTTT.